A selection of T cell receptor beta chains follows, all from one sample in a study of OX40 agonist ivuxolimab in advanced cancers. The assay was immunoSEQ multiplex PCR, and TCRdb's table has in-frame clones only and misses some. The table includes about 27,000 clones, under 80% detected once. The source was CD4+ or CD8+ T cells sorted from blood, collected in a trial of the OX40 agonist ivuxolimab. These receptors originate from an adult with an advanced solid tumor such as melanoma, head and neck, liver or kidney cancer. CDR3s include the opening cysteine and the closing phenylalanine or tryptophan. D genes are given only for firm matches. The size field is filled for only some rows; it gives once, few, many or a size class.

V gene	J gene	D gene	clone size	CDR3 protein	CDR3 DNA
TRBV7-8	TRBJ1-5	TRBD1	-	CASRMTGGSQPQHF	TGTGCCAGCAGAATGACAGGGGGCAGTCAGCCCCAGCATTTT
TRBV27	TRBJ2-5	-	-	CASSLKQERETQYF	TGTGCCAGCAGTTTAAAACAGGAACGGGAGACCCAGTACTTC
TRBV9	TRBJ2-1	-	few	CASSVYESNEQFF	TGTGCCAGCAGCGTTTATGAGTCCAATGAGCAGTTCTTC
TRBV28	TRBJ2-5	-	-	CASSFNKGTGGYGETQYF	TGTGCCAGCAGTTTTAATAAGGGAACCGGGGGCTACGGAGAGACCCAGTACTTC
TRBV27	TRBJ1-5	-	-	CASSLVGFGQPQHF	TGTGCCAGCAGTTTAGTAGGGTTTGGGCAGCCCCAGCATTTT
TRBV28	TRBJ1-5	TRBD1	few	CASRDRGSNQPQHF	TGTGCCAGCAGGGACAGGGGAAGCAATCAGCCCCAGCATTTT
TRBV6-5	TRBJ1-2	-	medium-sized	CASSYSVLDGYTF	TGTGCCAGCAGTTACTCGGTATTGGATGGCTACACCTTC
TRBV5-1	TRBJ1-1	-	-	CASSFNQGAEAFF	TGCGCCAGCAGCTTTAATCAGGGAGCTGAAGCTTTCTTT
TRBV6-1	TRBJ1-5	TRBD1	-	CASSEYTGVGNQPQHF	TGTGCCAGCAGTGAATATACAGGGGTCGGCAATCAGCCCCAGCATTTT
TRBV5-3	TRBJ2-7	TRBD2	-	CARTAPGLADAISYEQYF	TGTGCCAGAACCGCACCGGGACTAGCGGACGCCATCTCCTACGAGCAGTACTTC
TRBV27	TRBJ2-1	-	-	CASRSRGMEFF	TGTGCCAGCAGGTCCAGAGGGATGGAGTTCTTC
TRBV7-2	TRBJ1-1	-	once	CASRGGAVSNAEAFF	TGTGCCAGCAGGGGCGGGGCCGTCTCGAACGCTGAAGCTTTCTTT
TRBV7-3	TRBJ2-1	-	-	CASSSEEGRNEQFF	TGTGCCAGCAGCTCAGAGGAGGGGAGGAATGAGCAGTTCTTC